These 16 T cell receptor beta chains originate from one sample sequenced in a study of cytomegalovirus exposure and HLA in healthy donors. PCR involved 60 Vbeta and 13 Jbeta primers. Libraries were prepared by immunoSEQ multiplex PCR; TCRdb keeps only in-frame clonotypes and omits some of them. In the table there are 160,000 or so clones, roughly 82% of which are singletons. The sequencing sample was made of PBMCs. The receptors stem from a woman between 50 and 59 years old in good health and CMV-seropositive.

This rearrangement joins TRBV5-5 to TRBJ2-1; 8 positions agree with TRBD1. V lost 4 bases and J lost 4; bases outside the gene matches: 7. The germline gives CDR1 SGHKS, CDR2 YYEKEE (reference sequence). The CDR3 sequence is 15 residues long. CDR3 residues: CASSPGQGGYNEQFF. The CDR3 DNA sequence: TGTGCCAGCAGCCCCGGACAGGGAGGTTACAATGAGCAGTTCTTC.

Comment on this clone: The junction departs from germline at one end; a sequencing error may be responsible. The CDR3 spells CASKGAGGLFF. CDR3 DNA: TGTGCCAGCAAGGGGGCCGGGGGGCTGTTTTTT. This chain links TRBV9 with TRBJ2-2; D may be TRBD1 (7 bases). Germline assignment: CDR1 SGDLS and CDR2 YYNGEE. The CDR3 is 11 amino acids.

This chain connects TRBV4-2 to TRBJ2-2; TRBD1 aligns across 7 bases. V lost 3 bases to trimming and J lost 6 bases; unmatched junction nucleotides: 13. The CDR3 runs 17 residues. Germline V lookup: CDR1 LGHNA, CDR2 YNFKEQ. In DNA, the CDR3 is TGTGCCAGCAGCCAGAGACCTGAGGGGGCCCGGTCCGGGGAGCTGTTTTTT. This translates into CASSQRPEGARSGELFF.

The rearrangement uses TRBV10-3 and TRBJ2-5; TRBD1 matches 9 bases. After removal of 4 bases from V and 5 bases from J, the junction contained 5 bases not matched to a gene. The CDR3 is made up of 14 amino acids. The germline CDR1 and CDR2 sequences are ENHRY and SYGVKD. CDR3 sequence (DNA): TGTGCCATCAGTGGGACAGGGGTAGGGGAGACCCAGTACTTC. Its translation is CAISGTGVGETQYF.

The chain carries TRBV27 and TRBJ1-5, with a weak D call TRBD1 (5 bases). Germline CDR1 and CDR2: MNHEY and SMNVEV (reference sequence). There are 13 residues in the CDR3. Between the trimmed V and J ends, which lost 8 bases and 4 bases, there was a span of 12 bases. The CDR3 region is CASAAGGNQPQHF. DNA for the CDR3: TGTGCCAGCGCGGCGGGGGGAAATCAGCCCCAGCATTTT.

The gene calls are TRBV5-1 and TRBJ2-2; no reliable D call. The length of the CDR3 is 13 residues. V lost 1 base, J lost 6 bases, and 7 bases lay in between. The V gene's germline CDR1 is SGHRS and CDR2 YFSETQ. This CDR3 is CASSLIRAGELFF. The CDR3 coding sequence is TGCGCCAGCAGCTTGATCCGGGCCGGGGAGCTGTTTTTT.

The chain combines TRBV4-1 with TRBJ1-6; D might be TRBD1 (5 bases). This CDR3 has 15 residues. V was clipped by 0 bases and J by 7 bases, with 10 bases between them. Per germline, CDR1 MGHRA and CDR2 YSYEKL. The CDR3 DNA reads TGCGCCAGCAGCCAAGAAAGTAAGGGGAATTCACCCCTCCACTTT. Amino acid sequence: CASSQESKGNSPLHF.

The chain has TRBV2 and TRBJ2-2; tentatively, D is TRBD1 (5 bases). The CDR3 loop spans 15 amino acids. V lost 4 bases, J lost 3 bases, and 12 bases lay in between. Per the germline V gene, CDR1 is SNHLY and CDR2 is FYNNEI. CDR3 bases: TGTGCCAGCAGTGCCCTGAAAGGGGACACCGGGGAGCTGTTTTTT. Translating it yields CASSALKGDTGELFF.

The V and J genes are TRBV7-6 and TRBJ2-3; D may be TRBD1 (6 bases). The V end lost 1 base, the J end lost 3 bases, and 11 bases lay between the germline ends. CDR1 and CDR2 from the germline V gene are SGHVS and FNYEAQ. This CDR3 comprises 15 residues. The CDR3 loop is CASSLEMRGTDTQYF. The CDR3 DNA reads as TGTGCCAGCAGCTTAGAAATGAGGGGGACAGATACGCAGTATTTT.

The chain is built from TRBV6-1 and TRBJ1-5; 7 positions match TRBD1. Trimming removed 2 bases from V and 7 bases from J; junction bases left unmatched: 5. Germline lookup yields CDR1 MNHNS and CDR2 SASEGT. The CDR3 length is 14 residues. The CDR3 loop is CASSEQGGRQPQHF. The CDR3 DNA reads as TGTGCCAGCAGTGAACAGGGGGGAAGGCAGCCCCAGCATTTT.

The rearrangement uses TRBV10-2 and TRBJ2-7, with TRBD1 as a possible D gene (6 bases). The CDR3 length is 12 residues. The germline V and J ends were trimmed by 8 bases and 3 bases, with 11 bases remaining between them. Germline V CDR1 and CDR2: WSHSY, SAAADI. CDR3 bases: TGCGCCAGCGGCGCAGGGGACTACGAGCAGTACTTC. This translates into CASGAGDYEQYF.

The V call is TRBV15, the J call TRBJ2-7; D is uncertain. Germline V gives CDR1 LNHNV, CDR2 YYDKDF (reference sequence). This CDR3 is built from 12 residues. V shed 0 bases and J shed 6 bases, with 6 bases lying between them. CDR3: CATSRDSSEQYF. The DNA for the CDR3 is TGTGCCACCAGCAGAGATTCGAGCGAGCAGTACTTC. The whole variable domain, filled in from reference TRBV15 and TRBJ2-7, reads DAMVIQNPRYQVTQFGKPVTLSCSQTLNHNVMYWYQQKSSQAPKLLFHYYDKDFNNEADTPDNFQSRRPNTSFCFLDIRSPGLGDTAMYLCATSRDSSEQYFGPGTRLTVT.

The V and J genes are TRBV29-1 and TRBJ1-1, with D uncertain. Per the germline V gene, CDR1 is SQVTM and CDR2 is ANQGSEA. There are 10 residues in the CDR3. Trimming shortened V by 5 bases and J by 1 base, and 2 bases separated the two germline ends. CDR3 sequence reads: CSVRNTEAFF. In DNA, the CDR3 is TGCAGCGTTCGGAACACTGAAGCTTTCTTT.

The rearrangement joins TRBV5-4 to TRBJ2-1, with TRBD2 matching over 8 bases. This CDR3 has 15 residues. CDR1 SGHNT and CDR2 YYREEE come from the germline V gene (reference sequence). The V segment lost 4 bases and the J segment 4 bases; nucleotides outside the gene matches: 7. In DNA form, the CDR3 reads TGTGCCAGCAGCGACGGGGGGGCCAGGTACAATGAGCAGTTCTTC. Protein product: CASSDGGARYNEQFF.

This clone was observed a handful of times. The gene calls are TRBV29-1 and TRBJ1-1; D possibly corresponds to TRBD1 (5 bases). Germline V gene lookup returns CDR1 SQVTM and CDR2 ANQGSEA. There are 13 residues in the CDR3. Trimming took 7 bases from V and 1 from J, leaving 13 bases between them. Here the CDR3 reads CSAGTHKNTEAFF. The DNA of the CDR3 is TGCAGCGCCGGGACTCATAAGAACACTGAAGCTTTCTTT.

The CDR3 loop is CASSLATAEETQYF. CDR3 bases: TGTGCCAGCAGCTTAGCGACAGCAGAAGAGACCCAGTACTTC. The chain couples TRBV11-2 to TRBJ2-5, with D possibly being TRBD1 (5 bases). The CDR3 consists of 14 residues. Trimming left V 1 base short and J 3 bases short, with 9 bases between. Per germline, CDR1 SGHAT and CDR2 FQNNGV. Combining the CDR3 with reference TRBV11-2 and TRBJ2-5 gives the whole variable domain EAGVAQSPRYKIIEKRQSVAFWCNPISGHATLYWYQQILGQGPKLLIQFQNNGVVDDSQLPKDRFSAERLKGVDSTLKIQPAKLEDSAVYLCASSLATAEETQYFGPGTRLLVL.